Presented here are 8 T cell receptor beta chains from one specimen sequenced in a study of shared clonotypes between healthy human individuals. Some clones are missing from TCRdb's copy, which holds only in-frame ones; the method was immunoSEQ multiplex PCR. The sample has more than 2 million clones, about 95% seen once. It was CD45RO-negative cells, positively selected for CCR7, that made up naive CD8 cells, with terminally differentiated effector memory CD45RA+ cells excluded. What was sequenced was naive CD8+ T cells sorted from blood. The receptors were sampled from a man aged 18 to 30 in good health.

The gene calls are TRBV4-1 and TRBJ2-7; 7 bases line up with TRBD2. CDR1 is MGHRA and CDR2 is YSYEKL in the germline V gene. The CDR3 has 16 amino acids. V trimming: 1 base; J trimming: 0 bases; junction bases outside the gene matches: 6. The chain's CDR3 is CASSQVVGGISYEQYF. In nucleotides, the CDR3 is TGCGCCAGCAGCCAAGTGGTGGGAGGGATCTCCTACGAGCAGTACTTC.

The chain is built from TRBV9 and TRBJ2-1, with 9 bases identical to TRBD2. This CDR3 spans 16 amino acids. Germline values: CDR1 SGDLS, CDR2 YYNGEE. The V segment lost 0 bases and the J segment 8 bases; nucleotides outside the gene matches: 9. CDR3 residues: CASSVGGRGGFDEQFF. DNA for the CDR3: TGTGCCAGCAGCGTAGGAGGGCGGGGGGGCTTCGATGAGCAGTTCTTC.

The J gene is TRBJ1-4, the V gene TRBV7-9; the D gene is possibly TRBD1 (6 bases). Germline V gene sequence: CDR1 SEHNR, CDR2 FQNEAQ (reference sequence). The CDR3 is 15 amino acids. V dropped 3 bases and J dropped 6 bases, with 14 bases sitting between them. In nucleotides, the CDR3 is TGTGCCAGCAGCTTCCCTTTGGACAGCGATGAAAAACTGTTTTTT. This sequence encodes CASSFPLDSDEKLFF.

V usage is TRBV27 and J usage is TRBJ1-5; TRBD1 matches 8 bases. Trimming at V came to 5 bases and at J to 4 bases, leaving 7 bases not matched to a gene. Per germline, CDR1 MNHEY and CDR2 SMNVEV (reference sequence). The CDR3 runs to 15 residues. CDR3 sequence (DNA): TGTGCCAGCAGTCAGGGGGCCATGGGGAATCAGCCCCAGCATTTT. Translation: CASSQGAMGNQPQHF.

On this clone: The sample carries other DNA sequences with the same CDR3. This rearrangement joins TRBV9 to TRBJ2-7, with a weak D call TRBD1 (5 bases). V dropped 2 bases and J dropped 2 bases, with 11 bases sitting between them. Germline V lookup: CDR1 SGDLS, CDR2 YYNGEE. The CDR3 runs to 14 residues. The CDR3 sequence is CASSVSGLTYEQYF. DNA for the CDR3: TGTGCCAGCAGCGTTTCAGGGTTAACCTACGAGCAGTACTTC.

The gene calls are TRBV10-3 and TRBJ2-2, with TRBD1 identical over 7 bases. CDR3 length: 18 residues. After removal of 2 bases from V and 0 bases from J, the junction contained 9 bases not matched to a gene. The germline CDR1 and CDR2 sequences are ENHRY and SYGVKD. CDR3 DNA sequence: TGTGCCATCAGTGAGACTTTACTAACAGGGGCGAACACCGGGGAGCTGTTTTTT. Its translation is CAISETLLTGANTGELFF.

This clone was detected a few times. The V call is TRBV2, the J call TRBJ2-7, with D uncertain. This CDR3 region has 14 residues. V was trimmed by 2 bases and J by 0 bases, leaving 8 bases between them. Per the germline V gene, CDR1 is SNHLY and CDR2 is FYNNEI. The CDR3 reads CASSEWLSSYEQYF. The CDR3 DNA reads TGTGCCAGCAGTGAATGGCTTAGCTCCTACGAGCAGTACTTC.

This clone has a single count. The chain joins TRBV4-3 to TRBJ2-7; D not resolved. Germline V gene data show CDR1 as LGHNA and CDR2 as YSLEER. V was pared by 2 bases and J by 0 bases, with 11 bases between. The CDR3 contains 15 residues. The CDR3 coding sequence is TGCGCCAGCAGCCAACGGGCTGGCTACTCCTACGAGCAGTACTTC. Its protein is CASSQRAGYSYEQYF.